A single T cell receptor beta chain is shown here with its context. The sample comes from a study of blood T cell repertoires in COVID-19. Whole-study context: Sites across the United States, Italy and Spain contributed samples from acute and convalescent COVID-19. T cells, B-cell-depleted T cells, or PBMCs supplied cDNA or gDNA.

Clinical history reported by participants formed the basis on which cohorts were assigned. In the original workflow: Cell counts per sample came from amplifying reference gene primers. Profiled with immunoSEQ multiplex PCR; TCRdb holds only in-frame clones, not every one. The DNA was the basis for D and trimming; V, J and clone size are from that table. The sample consists of about 290,000 clones, under 90% of them appearing once. J lost 1 base, V lost 4 bases, and 6 bases had no gene match. The CDR3 runs to 16 residues. Per the germline V gene, CDR1 is SGDLS and CDR2 is YYNGEE. The receptor's source is a woman aged 40 to 50 who had recovered from COVID-19. The source material was PBMCs or T cells enriched from blood (not recorded which). The chain has TRBV9 and TRBJ2-5; 11 bases match TRBD1. The CDR3 region is CASSPGTGGPQETQYF. The CDR3 DNA sequence: TGTGCCAGCAGCCCAGGGACAGGGGGACCCCAAGAGACCCAGTACTTC.